This TCR beta chain was retrieved from a study of CD8+ T cells in alopecia areata. Whole-study findings and limits: Tofacitinib significantly decreased scalp clonality and expanded CD8+ clones among top 100. The study found TCR sharing across patients less clear than in mice, possibly for HLA reasons.

Treatment described: oral pan-JAK inhibitor, 5-10 mg twice daily. Alopecia areata patients provided lesional scalp punch biopsies and peripheral blood, both collected for the study. It was cDNA, reverse transcribed from extracted RNA, that served as the sequencing template. Sequencing used immunoSEQ multiplex PCR; TCRdb keeps in-frame clones, though not all of them. Seen here are about 190,000 clones, 45% to 65% observed once, and the top ten hold around 0.69%. V was cut by 5 bases and J by 10 bases, with 20 bases left in between. Germline V gene lookup returns CDR1 SGHVS and CDR2 FQNEAQ. The CDR3 runs 14 residues. As to this clone: Its target is unknown.

The origin of this receptor is a human donor with alopecia areata. Sequencing used CD4+ T cells sorted from blood, obtained at week 4, from a patient treated with tofacitinib. The chain couples TRBV7-8 to TRBJ1-1; a weak D match, TRBD1 (6 bases). The CDR3 spells CASSVDAGQRRAFF. The CDR3 region has the DNA TGTGCCAGCAGCGTAGATGCGGGACAACGGCGAGCTTTCTTT. The entire variable domain, with the rest obtained from reference TRBV7-8 and TRBJ1-1, is as follows: GAGVSQSPRYKVAKRGQDVALRCDPISGHVSLFWYQQALGQGPEFLTYFQNEAQLDKSGLPSDRFFAERPEGSVSTLKIQRTQQEDSAVYLCASSVDAGQRRAFFGQGTRLTVV.